The rows below give T cell receptor beta chains drawn from one sample of a study of blood T cell repertoires in COVID-19. Profiling relied on immunoSEQ multiplex PCR, and the TCRdb table lists in-frame clones only, not all of them. The sample yields approximately 230,000 clones, 70% to 90% seen once. The sample taken for sequencing was peripheral blood. These receptors were collected from a woman aged 40 to 50 who had recovered from COVID-19. The CDR3 runs from the conserved cysteine through the conserved F or W.

cdr3_aa,v_call,cdr3_length,j_call
CASSPGTSGSPQETQYF,TRBV4-2,17,TRBJ2-5
CASSRNTGELFF,TRBV6-5,12,TRBJ2-2
CSAQRDRGGNTIYF,TRBV29-1,14,TRBJ1-3
CAISNSDRSPYNSPLHF,TRBV10-3,17,TRBJ1-6
CASSSGTSVPTDTQYF,TRBV5-1,16,TRBJ2-3
CASSLRGGSGNTIYF,TRBV28,15,TRBJ1-3
CASSRDRVMSNEQFF,TRBV18,15,TRBJ2-1
CASFRTGNVEQFF,TRBV2,13,TRBJ2-1
CASSNQGSNGYTF,TRBV19,13,TRBJ1-2
CASSYDTGPLYGYTF,TRBV6-5,15,TRBJ1-2
CASSPDRSNQPQHF,TRBV19,14,TRBJ1-5
CASSLSGEREQFF,TRBV11-1,13,TRBJ2-1
CASSQSREETQYF,TRBV4-1,13,TRBJ2-5
CASSRQAQGGNTIYF,TRBV7-2,15,TRBJ1-3
CASSLERNTGELFF,TRBV11-2,14,TRBJ2-2
CASSQATGTGYTF,TRBV4-3,13,TRBJ1-2
CATSDTGQGRGYTF,TRBV24-1,14,TRBJ1-2
CASSSRGWASTDTQYF,TRBV2,16,TRBJ2-3
CASSLGSRIMGDTQYF,TRBV11-3,16,TRBJ2-3
CASSEGRGFGGGYTF,TRBV2,15,TRBJ1-2
CASSADRGGQPQHF,TRBV9,14,TRBJ1-5
CASRKEPYGYTF,TRBV6-5,12,TRBJ1-2